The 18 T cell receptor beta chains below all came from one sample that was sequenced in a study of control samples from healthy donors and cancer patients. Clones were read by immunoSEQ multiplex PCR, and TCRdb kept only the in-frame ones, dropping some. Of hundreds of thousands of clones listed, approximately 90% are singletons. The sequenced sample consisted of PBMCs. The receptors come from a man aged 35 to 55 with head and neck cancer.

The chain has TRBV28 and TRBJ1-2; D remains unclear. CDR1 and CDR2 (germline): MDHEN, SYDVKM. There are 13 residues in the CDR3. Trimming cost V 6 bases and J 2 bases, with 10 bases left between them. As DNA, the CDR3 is TGTGCCAGCAGGAGGACGGGAAACTATGGCTACACCTTC. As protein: CASRRTGNYGYTF.

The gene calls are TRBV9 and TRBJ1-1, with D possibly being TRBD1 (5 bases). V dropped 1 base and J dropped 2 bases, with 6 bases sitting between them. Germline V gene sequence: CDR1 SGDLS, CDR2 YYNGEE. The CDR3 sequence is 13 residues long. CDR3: CASSVWDNTEAFF. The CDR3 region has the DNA TGTGCCAGCAGCGTATGGGACAACACTGAAGCTTTCTTT.

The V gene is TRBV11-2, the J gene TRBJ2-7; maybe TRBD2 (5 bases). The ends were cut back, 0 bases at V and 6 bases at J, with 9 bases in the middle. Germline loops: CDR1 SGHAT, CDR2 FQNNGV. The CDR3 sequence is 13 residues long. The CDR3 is CASSLERGSEQYF. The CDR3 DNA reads TGTGCCAGCAGCTTAGAACGAGGGTCCGAGCAGTACTTC.

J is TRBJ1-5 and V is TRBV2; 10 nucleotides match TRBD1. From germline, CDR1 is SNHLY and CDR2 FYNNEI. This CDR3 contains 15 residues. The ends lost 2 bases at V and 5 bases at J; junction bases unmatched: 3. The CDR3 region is CASSEWGTGDQPQHF. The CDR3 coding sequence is TGTGCCAGCAGTGAATGGGGGACAGGGGATCAGCCCCAGCATTTT.

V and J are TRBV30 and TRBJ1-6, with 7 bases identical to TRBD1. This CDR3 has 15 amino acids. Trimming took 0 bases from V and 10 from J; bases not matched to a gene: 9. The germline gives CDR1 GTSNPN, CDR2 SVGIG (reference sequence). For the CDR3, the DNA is TGTGCCTGGAGTGTCATCCCCAGGGGGGGGTCACCCCTCCACTTT. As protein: CAWSVIPRGGSPLHF.

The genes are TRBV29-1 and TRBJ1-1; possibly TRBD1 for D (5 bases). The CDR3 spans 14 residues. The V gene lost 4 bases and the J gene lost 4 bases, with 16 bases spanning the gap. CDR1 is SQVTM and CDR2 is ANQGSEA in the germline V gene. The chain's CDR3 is CSVARSQGGTEAFF. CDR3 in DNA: TGCAGCGTTGCCCGGAGCCAGGGAGGCACTGAAGCTTTCTTT. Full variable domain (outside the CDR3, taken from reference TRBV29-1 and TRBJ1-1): SAVISQKPSRDICQRGTSLTIQCQVDSQVTMMFWYRQQPGQSLTLIATANQGSEATYESGFVIDKFPISRPNLTFSTLTVSNMSPEDSSIYLCSVARSQGGTEAFFGQGTRLTVV.

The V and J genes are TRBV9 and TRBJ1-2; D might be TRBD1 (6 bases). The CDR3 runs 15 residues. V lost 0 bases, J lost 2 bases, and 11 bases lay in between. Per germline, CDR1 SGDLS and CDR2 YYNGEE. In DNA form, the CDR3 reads TGTGCCAGCAGCGTAGGATGGCAGGGGAACTATGGCTACACCTTC. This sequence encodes CASSVGWQGNYGYTF.

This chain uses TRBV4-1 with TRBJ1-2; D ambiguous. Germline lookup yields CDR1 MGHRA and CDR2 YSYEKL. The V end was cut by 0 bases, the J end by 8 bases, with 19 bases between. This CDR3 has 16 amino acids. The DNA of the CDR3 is TGCGCCAGCAGCCAAGATAGGACGGCGTGGGAGGCGGGCTACACCTTC. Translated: CASSQDRTAWEAGYTF.

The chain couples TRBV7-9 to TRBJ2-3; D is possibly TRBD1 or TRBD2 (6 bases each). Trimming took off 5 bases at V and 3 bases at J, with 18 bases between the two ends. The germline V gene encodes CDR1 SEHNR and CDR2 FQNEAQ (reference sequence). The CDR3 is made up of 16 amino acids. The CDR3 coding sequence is TGTGCCAGCAGCCCCAGGGGAGTAGCGGAGACAGATACGCAGTATTTT. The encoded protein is CASSPRGVAETDTQYF. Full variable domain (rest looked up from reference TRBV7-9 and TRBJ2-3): DTGVSQNPRHKITKRGQNVTFRCDPISEHNRLYWYRQTLGQGPEFLTYFQNEAQLEKSRLLSDRFSAERPKGSFSTLEIQRTEQGDSAMYLCASSPRGVAETDTQYFGPGTRLTVL.

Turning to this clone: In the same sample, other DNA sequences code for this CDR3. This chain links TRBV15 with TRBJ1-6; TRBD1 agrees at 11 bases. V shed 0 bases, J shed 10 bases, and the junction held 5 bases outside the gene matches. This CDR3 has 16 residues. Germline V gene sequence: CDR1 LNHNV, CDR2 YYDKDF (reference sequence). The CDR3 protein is CATSRDRGQGGSPLHF. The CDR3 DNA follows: TGTGCCACCAGCAGAGATAGGGGACAGGGGGGATCACCCCTCCACTTT. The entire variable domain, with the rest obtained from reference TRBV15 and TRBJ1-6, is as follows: DAMVIQNPRYQVTQFGKPVTLSCSQTLNHNVMYWYQQKSSQAPKLLFHYYDKDFNNEADTPDNFQSRRPNTSFCFLDIRSPGLGDTAMYLCATSRDRGQGGSPLHFGNGTRLTVT.

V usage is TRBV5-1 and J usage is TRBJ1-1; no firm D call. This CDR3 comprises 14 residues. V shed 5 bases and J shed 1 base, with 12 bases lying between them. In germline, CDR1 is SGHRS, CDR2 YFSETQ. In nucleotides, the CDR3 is TGCGCCAGCAGTTCTTCCGGGGAGAACACTGAAGCTTTCTTT. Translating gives CASSSSGENTEAFF.

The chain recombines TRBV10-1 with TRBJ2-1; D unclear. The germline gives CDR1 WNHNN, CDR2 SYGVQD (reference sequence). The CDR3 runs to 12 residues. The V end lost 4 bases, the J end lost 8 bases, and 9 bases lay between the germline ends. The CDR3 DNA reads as TGCGCCAGCAGTGCCCCTGGGTATGAGCAGTTCTTC. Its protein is CASSAPGYEQFF.

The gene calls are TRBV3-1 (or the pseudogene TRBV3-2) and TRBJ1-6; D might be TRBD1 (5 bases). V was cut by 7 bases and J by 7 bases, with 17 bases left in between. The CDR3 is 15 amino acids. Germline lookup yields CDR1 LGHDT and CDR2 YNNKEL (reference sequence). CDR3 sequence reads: CASTDSGRINSPLHF. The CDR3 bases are TGTGCCAGCACCGATTCGGGACGGATAAATTCACCCCTCCACTTT.

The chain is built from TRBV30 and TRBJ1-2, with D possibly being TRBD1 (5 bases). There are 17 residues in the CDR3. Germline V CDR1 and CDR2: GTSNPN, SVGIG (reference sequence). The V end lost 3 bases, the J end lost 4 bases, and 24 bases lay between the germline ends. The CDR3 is CAWSRYPWDRESYGYTF. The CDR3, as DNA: TGTGCCTGGAGCCGTTACCCCTGGGACCGAGAGTCCTATGGCTACACCTTC.

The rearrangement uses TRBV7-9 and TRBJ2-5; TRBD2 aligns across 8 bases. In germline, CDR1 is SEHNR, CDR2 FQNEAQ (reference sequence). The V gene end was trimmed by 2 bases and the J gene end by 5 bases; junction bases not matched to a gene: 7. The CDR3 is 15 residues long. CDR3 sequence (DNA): TGTGCCAGCAGCTTACTGGGCGGCGGGAGGGAGACCCAGTACTTC. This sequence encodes CASSLLGGGRETQYF.

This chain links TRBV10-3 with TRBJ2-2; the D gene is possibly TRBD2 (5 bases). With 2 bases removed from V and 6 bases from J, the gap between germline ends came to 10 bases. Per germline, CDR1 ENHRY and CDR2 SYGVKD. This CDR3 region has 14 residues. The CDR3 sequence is CAISEAVGAGELFF. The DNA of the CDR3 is TGTGCCATCAGTGAGGCCGTCGGGGCCGGGGAGCTGTTTTTT.

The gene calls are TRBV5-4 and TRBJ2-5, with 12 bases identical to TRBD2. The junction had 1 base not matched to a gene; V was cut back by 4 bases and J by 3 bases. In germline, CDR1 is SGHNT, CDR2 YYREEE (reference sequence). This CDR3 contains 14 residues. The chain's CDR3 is CASSRLAGEETQYF. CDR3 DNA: TGTGCCAGCAGCAGACTAGCGGGAGAAGAGACCCAGTACTTC.

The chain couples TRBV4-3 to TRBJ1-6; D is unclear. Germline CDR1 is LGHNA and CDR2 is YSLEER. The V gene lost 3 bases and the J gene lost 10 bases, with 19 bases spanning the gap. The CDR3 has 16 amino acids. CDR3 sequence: CASSQGLVNNGSPLHF. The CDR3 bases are TGCGCCAGCAGCCAGGGTCTGGTTAACAATGGGTCACCCCTCCACTTT.